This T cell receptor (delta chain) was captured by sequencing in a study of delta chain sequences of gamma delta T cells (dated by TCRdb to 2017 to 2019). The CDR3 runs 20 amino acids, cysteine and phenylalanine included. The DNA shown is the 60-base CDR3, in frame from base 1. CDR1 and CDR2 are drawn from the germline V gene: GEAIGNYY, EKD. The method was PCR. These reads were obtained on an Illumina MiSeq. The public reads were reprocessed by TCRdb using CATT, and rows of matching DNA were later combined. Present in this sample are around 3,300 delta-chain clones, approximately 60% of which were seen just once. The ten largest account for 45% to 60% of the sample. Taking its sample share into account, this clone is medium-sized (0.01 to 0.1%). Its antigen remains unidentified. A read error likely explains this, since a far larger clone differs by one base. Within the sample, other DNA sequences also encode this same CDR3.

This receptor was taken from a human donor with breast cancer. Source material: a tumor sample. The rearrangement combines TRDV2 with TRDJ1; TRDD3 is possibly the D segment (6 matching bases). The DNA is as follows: TGTGCTTGTGACACCGTGTCAAGGGAGGGGGACCGACCTTACACCGATAAACTCATCTTT. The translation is CACDTVSREGDRPYTDKLIF.